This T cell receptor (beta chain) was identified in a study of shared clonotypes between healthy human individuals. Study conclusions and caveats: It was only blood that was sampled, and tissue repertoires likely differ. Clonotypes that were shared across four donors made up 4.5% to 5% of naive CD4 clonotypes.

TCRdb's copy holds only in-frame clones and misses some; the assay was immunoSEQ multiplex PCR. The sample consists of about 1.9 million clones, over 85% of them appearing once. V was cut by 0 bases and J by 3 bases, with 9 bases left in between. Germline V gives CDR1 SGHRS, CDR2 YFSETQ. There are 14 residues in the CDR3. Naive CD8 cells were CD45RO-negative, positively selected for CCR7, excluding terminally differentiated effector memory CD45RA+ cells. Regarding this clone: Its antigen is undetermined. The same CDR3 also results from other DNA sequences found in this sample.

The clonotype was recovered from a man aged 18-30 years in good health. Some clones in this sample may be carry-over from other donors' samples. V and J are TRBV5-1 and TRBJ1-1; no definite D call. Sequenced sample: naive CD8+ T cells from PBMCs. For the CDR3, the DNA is TGCGCCAGCAGCTTGGGCACGGACTACACTGAAGCTTTCTTT. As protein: CASSLGTDYTEAFF.